The TCR beta chain under discussion was sequenced for a study of blood T cell repertoires in COVID-19. Study context: PBMCs, B-cell-depleted T cells, or T cells were the source of the cDNA or gDNA that made up the material.

This clone was counted a single time. Authors' methods: Reference gene primer amplification gave estimated nucleated cell counts. Measured with immunoSEQ multiplex PCR; TCRdb has only the in-frame clones, and not every one. Clone size and V and J calls were adopted from that table, with D and trimming inferred from the DNA. The data show about 400,000 clones, about 89% seen once. This clonotype originated in a woman in her twenties or thirties with acute or convalescent COVID-19. Sample: peripheral blood.

The CDR3, as DNA: TGCAGCGCCAACAGCGCAGGGGCGGCTGTCGGAGCTTTCTTT. It translates to CSANSAGAAVGAFF. The chain has TRBV29-1 and TRBJ1-1; weak D call: TRBD1 (6 bases). CDR3 length equals 14 residues. V was clipped by 7 bases and J by 10 bases, with 25 bases between them. The germline gives CDR1 SQVTM, CDR2 ANQGSEA.